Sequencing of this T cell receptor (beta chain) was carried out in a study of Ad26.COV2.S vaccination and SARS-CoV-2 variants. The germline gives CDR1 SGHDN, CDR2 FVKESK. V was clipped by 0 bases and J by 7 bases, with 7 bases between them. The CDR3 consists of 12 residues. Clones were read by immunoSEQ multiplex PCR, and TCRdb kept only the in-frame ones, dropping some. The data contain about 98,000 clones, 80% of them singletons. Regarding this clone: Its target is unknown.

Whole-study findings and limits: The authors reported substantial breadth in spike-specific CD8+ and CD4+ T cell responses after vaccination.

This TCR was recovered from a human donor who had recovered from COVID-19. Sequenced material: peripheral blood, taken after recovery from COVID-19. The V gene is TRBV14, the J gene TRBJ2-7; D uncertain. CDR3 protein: CASSQDLQEQYF. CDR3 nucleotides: TGTGCCAGCAGCCAAGATCTGCAGGAGCAGTACTTC.